This T cell receptor (beta chain) emerged from a study of sequential checkpoint blockade in melanoma. Overall study context: First-line arms were nivolumab then ipilimumab, or the reverse, randomized 1:1.

The germline V gene has CDR1 SNHLY and CDR2 FYNNEI. V dropped 8 bases and J dropped 1 base, with 11 bases sitting between them. This CDR3 has 13 residues. Indicated treatment: randomized to nivolumab then ipilimumab (arm A) or the reverse (arm B). DNA-damaging chemotherapy had not been given to any patient beforehand. Libraries were prepared by immunoSEQ multiplex PCR; TCRdb keeps only in-frame clonotypes and omits some of them. The sample consists of approximately 12,000 clones, roughly 83% of them appearing once. The specimen comprised CD8+ T cells sorted from blood (inferred from file names), sampled from a patient given nivolumab and ipilimumab in sequence. This rearrangement joins TRBV2 to TRBJ2-5; D is possibly TRBD1 (6 bases). This TCR was recovered from a human donor with melanoma. DNA for the CDR3: TGTGCCAGCGATGACAGGACCCAAGAGACCCAGTACTTC. Encoded protein: CASDDRTQETQYF.